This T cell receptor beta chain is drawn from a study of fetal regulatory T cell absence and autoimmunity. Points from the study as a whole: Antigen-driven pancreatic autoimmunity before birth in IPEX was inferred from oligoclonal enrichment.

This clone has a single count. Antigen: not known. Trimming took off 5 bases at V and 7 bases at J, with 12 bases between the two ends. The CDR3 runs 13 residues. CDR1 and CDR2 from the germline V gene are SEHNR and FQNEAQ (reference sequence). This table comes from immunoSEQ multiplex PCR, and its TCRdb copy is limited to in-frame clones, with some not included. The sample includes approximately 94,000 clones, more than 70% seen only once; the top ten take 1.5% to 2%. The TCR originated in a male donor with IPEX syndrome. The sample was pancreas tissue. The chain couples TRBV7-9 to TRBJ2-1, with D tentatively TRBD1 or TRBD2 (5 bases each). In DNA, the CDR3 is TGTGCCAGCAGCCCGACGGGGCTTAATGAGCAGTTCTTC. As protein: CASSPTGLNEQFF.